This TCR beta chain was captured in a study of OX40 agonist ivuxolimab in advanced cancers. Study as a whole: The mean age was around 56 years, ranging from about 20 to 79, with 82.7% of participants male.

TCRdb keeps only in-frame clones here, not all; method: immunoSEQ multiplex PCR. The repertoire holds around 80,000 clones, with over 70% as singletons. V gave up 2 bases and J gave up 10 bases; unmatched junction bases: 2. CDR1 and CDR2 (germline): SGDLS, YYNGEE. There are 14 residues in the CDR3. The sequences come from CD4+ or CD8+ T cells sorted from blood, collected in a trial of the OX40 agonist ivuxolimab. The chain links TRBV9 to TRBJ1-6; 11 bases are a match to TRBD1. The TCR was taken from an adult with an advanced solid tumor such as melanoma, head and neck, liver or kidney cancer. In DNA, the CDR3 is TGTGCCAGCAGCGTGCGGACAGGGGGCTCACCCCTCCACTTT. Translating gives CASSVRTGGSPLHF.